The rows below give T cell receptor beta chains drawn from one sample of a study of neurological immune-mediated disorders. TCRdb passed the 5' RACE reads through MiXCR, listing each CDR3 protein once. The sample lists 55,000 to 65,000 distinct CDR3 sequences, roughly 13% occurring once. The sample taken for sequencing was PBMCs. All receptors come from a woman in her fifties or sixties with HTLV-1-associated myelopathy (HAM/TSP). CDR3s include the opening cysteine and the closing phenylalanine or tryptophan. D genes are given only for firm matches. Clone size is given for some rows only: seen once, a few or many times, or a class if the clone is expanded.

>many|TRBJ2-4|NA|TRBV20-1
CSARSSKDKNIQYF
TGCAGTGCTAGATCTAGTAAGGACAAAAACATTCAGTACTTC
>many|TRBJ1-2|NA|TRBV3-1
CAVSANYGYTF
TGTGCCGTTTCGGCTAACTATGGCTACACCTTC
>many|TRBJ2-4|NA|TRBV29-1
CSAAGRPMDIQYF
TGCAGCGCTGCTGGGCGGCCCATGGACATTCAGTACTTC
>many|TRBJ2-5|NA|TRBV9
CASNPDGPGETQYF
TGTGCCAGCAATCCGGACGGTCCTGGGGAGACCCAGTACTTC
>many|TRBJ2-7|NA|TRBV9
CASSRGVTYEQYF
TGTGCCAGCAGCAGGGGGGTAACCTACGAGCAGTACTTC
>many|TRBJ1-1|NA|TRBV12-3/TRBV12-4
CASSDSPSTEAFF
TGTGCCAGCAGTGATTCGCCGAGCACTGAAGCTTTCTTT
>many|TRBJ2-3|TRBD2|TRBV29-1
CSVIQLTSGFTDTQYF
TGCAGCGTCATTCAATTGACTAGCGGCTTCACAGATACGCAGTATTTT
>many|TRBJ2-7|NA|TRBV2
CASSSTATYEQYF
TGTGCCAGCAGTTCGACAGCCACCTACGAGCAGTACTTC
>NA|TRBJ2-7|TRBD1|TRBV14
CASSPSSGQGAKYTYEQYF
TGTGCCAGCAGCCCCTCCTCGGGACAGGGGGCGAAATATACCTACGAGCAGTACTTC
>many|TRBJ2-1|TRBD2|TRBV20-1
CSAIRAGVYNEQFF
TGCAGTGCCATACGGGCGGGAGTCTACAATGAGCAGTTCTTC
>NA|TRBJ2-7|TRBD2|TRBV27
CASSFRAGLSYEQYF
TGTGCCAGCAGTTTCCGAGCGGGACTCTCCTACGAGCAGTACTTC
>many|TRBJ2-7|TRBD2|TRBV5-1
CASSLDSGSSYEQYF
TGCGCCAGCAGCTTGGATAGCGGGAGCTCCTACGAGCAGTACTTC
>many|TRBJ1-1|NA|TRBV12-3/TRBV12-4
CASSQNLGTEAFF
TGTGCCAGCAGTCAGAACCTGGGCACTGAAGCTTTCTTT
>NA|TRBJ2-1|NA|TRBV3-1
CASSQEGGASYNEQFF
TGTGCCAGCAGCCAAGAGGGGGGGGCCTCCTACAATGAGCAGTTCTTC
>many|TRBJ2-1|TRBD2|TRBV5-1
CASSITGTSGGNEQFF
TGCGCCAGCAGTATAACTGGGACTAGCGGGGGCAATGAGCAGTTCTTC
>many|TRBJ2-3|NA|TRBV11-2
CASSLGSGEGTQYF
TGTGCCAGCAGCTTAGGATCGGGGGAAGGTACGCAGTATTTT
>many|TRBJ1-2|TRBD1|TRBV5-1
CASSRPEQGYYGYTF
TGCGCCAGCAGCAGACCCGAACAGGGGTACTATGGCTACACCTTC
>many|TRBJ2-7|TRBD1|TRBV2
CASSPGGTGGREQYF
TGTGCCAGCTCCCCAGGAGGGACAGGGGGCCGGGAGCAGTACTTC
>many|TRBJ2-7|NA|TRBV3-1
CASSQESFPWGNSYEQYF
TGTGCCAGCAGCCAAGAGTCCTTCCCCTGGGGGAACTCCTACGAGCAGTACTTC
>NA|TRBJ2-7|NA|TRBV10-3
CAIGPQGYEQYF
TGTGCCATCGGACCACAGGGTTACGAGCAGTACTTC
>NA|TRBJ2-3|NA|TRBV5-1
CASSLGKTDTQYF
TGCGCCAGCAGCTTGGGAAAGACAGATACGCAGTATTTT
>many|TRBJ2-7|TRBD2|TRBV7-2
CASSLGLAGGGEQYF
TGTGCCAGCAGCTTAGGACTAGCGGGAGGAGGAGAGCAGTACTTC
>many|TRBJ1-2|TRBD1|TRBV15
CATSERQGASFGYGYTF
TGTGCCACCAGCGAAAGACAGGGGGCGTCGTTCGGGTATGGCTACACCTTC
>many|TRBJ2-2|NA|TRBV6-5
CASSYRNLNTGELFF
TGTGCCAGCAGTTACCGAAACTTGAACACCGGGGAGCTGTTTTTT
>many|TRBJ2-1|NA|TRBV5-1
CASSLYGGSSYNEQFF
TGCGCCAGCAGCTTGTATGGGGGGAGCTCCTACAATGAGCAGTTCTTC